Following are 20 T cell receptor beta chains from one sample sequenced in a study of OX40 agonist ivuxolimab in advanced cancers. TCRdb's table, derived via immunoSEQ multiplex PCR, lists solely in-frame clones and lacks some. Of some 64,000 clones in the sample, under 95% are singletons; the top ten hold approximately 0.62%. The material sequenced was CD4+ or CD8+ T cells sorted from blood, taken in a trial of the OX40 agonist ivuxolimab. Receptors were obtained from an adult with an advanced solid tumor such as melanoma, head and neck, liver or kidney cancer.

The gene calls are TRBV6-1 and TRBJ2-3; 9 positions match TRBD2. Germline-derived CDR1 and CDR2 are MNHNS and SASEGT. CDR3 size: 15 residues. The V and J ends lost 6 bases and 0 bases, in that order; junction bases with no gene match: 4. The DNA for the CDR3 is TGTGCCAGCAGAGGACTAGCGTTTAGCACAGATACGCAGTATTTT. This translates into CASRGLAFSTDTQYF.

The rearrangement links TRBV11-3 to TRBJ2-2, with D possibly TRBD1 on 5 matching bases. Trimming stripped 0 bases from V and 7 bases from J, with 15 bases between. Per germline, CDR1 SGHNT and CDR2 YENEEA. This CDR3 has 16 residues. The CDR3 region has the DNA TGTGCCAGCAGCTTAGAGGCAGGGCTGAAGATCGGGGAGCTGTTTTTT. Protein product: CASSLEAGLKIGELFF.

The V call is TRBV5-6, the J call TRBJ2-1; D may be TRBD2 (5 bases). This CDR3 comprises 15 residues. Germline lookup yields CDR1 SGHDT and CDR2 YYEEEE. V lost 2 bases, J lost 1 base, and 10 bases lay in between. The CDR3 spells CASSFAGASYNEQFF. The CDR3 DNA is TGTGCCAGCAGCTTCGCGGGTGCTTCCTACAATGAGCAGTTCTTC.

The V call is TRBV5-6, the J call TRBJ1-3; D call uncertain. Germline assignment: CDR1 SGHDT and CDR2 YYEEEE. The ends were cut back, 4 bases at V and 4 bases at J, with 15 bases in the middle. The CDR3 sequence is 15 residues long. CDR3 sequence reads: CASSPTALLGNTIYF. Here the CDR3 DNA reads TGTGCCAGCAGCCCGACGGCACTCTTGGGAAACACCATATATTTT. The full variable domain, its missing parts supplied by reference TRBV5-6 and TRBJ1-3, is DAGVTQSPTHLIKTRGQQVTLRCSPKSGHDTVSWYQQALGQGPQFIFQYYEEEERQRGNFPDRFSGHQFPNYSSELNVNALLLGDSALYLCASSPTALLGNTIYFGEGSWLTVV.

The chain uses TRBV7-8 and TRBJ2-2, with D perhaps TRBD2 (6 bases). With 0 bases removed from V and 5 bases from J, the gap between germline ends came to 13 bases. Germline V gives CDR1 SGHVS, CDR2 FQNEAQ. The CDR3 consists of 16 residues. CDR3 loop: CASSLAGPGGTGELFF. CDR3 in DNA: TGTGCCAGCAGCTTAGCTGGGCCCGGGGGAACCGGGGAGCTGTTTTTT.

The chain joins TRBV27 to TRBJ1-2, with no clear D. The CDR3 spans 13 residues. Germline loops: CDR1 MNHEY, CDR2 SMNVEV (reference sequence). The V end lost 8 bases, the J end lost 6 bases, and 16 bases lay between the germline ends. This CDR3 reads CASGRRGPNGYTF. The CDR3 DNA reads as TGTGCCAGCGGTAGGAGAGGCCCCAATGGCTACACCTTC.

This clone was counted once. The V gene is TRBV30, the J gene TRBJ2-5; TRBD2 agrees at 9 bases. Germline V lookup: CDR1 GTSNPN, CDR2 SVGIG (reference sequence). CDR3 length: 16 amino acids. The V gene end was trimmed by 1 base and the J gene end by 3 bases; junction bases not matched to a gene: 9. The CDR3 here is CAWSGKGAGGEETQYF. The CDR3 DNA sequence: TGTGCCTGGAGTGGTAAGGGAGCGGGGGGCGAAGAGACCCAGTACTTC.

The chain recombines TRBV2 with TRBJ2-1; D may be TRBD1 (6 bases). Germline V lookup: CDR1 SNHLY, CDR2 FYNNEI. CDR3 length: 12 residues. V shed 5 bases and J shed 6 bases, with 8 bases lying between them. The CDR3 DNA sequence: TGTGCCAGCAGTCAACAGGGCAATGAGCAGTTCTTC. Its translation is CASSQQGNEQFF.

The CDR3 region is CASSPQQIMNTEAFF. DNA of the CDR3: TGTGCCAGCTCACCCCAACAGATCATGAACACTGAAGCTTTCTTT. The chain combines TRBV18 with TRBJ1-1; D is uncertain. V lost 3 bases, J lost 0 bases, and 11 bases lay in between. The CDR3 runs to 15 residues. CDR1 is KGHSH, CDR2 LQKENI, per germline.

CDR3 loop: CAMRPPPGGSSGNTIYF. CDR3 coding DNA: TGTGCCATGAGACCTCCCCCCGGGGGAAGCTCTGGAAACACCATATATTTT. The chain recombines TRBV19 with TRBJ1-3; TRBD1 might be the D (5 bases). V lost 10 bases and J 0 bases, leaving 22 bases between the germline ends. The CDR3 totals 17 residues. CDR1 and CDR2 from the germline V gene are LNHDA and SQIVND (reference sequence). The complete variable domain, with remaining parts taken from reference TRBV19 and TRBJ1-3, reads DGGITQSPKYLFRKEGQNVTLSCEQNLNHDAMYWYRQDPGQGLRLIYYSQIVNDFQKGDIAEGYSVSREKKESFPLTVTSAQKNPTAFYLCAMRPPPGGSSGNTIYFGEGSWLTVV.

This clone has a handful of counts. The chain has TRBV5-6 and TRBJ2-3, with D possibly matching TRBD2 (5 bases). The germline gives CDR1 SGHDT, CDR2 YYEEEE. Trimming took off 2 bases at V and 2 bases at J, with 9 bases between the two ends. This CDR3 contains 14 residues. CDR3 residues: CASSFRGYTDTQYF. The CDR3 region has the DNA TGTGCCAGCAGCTTCCGGGGATACACAGATACGCAGTATTTT.

This clone was seen a single time. This chain joins TRBV30 and TRBJ2-3; D gene uncertain. Trimming shortened V by 7 bases and J by 2 bases, and 10 bases separated the two germline ends. Germline V gives CDR1 GTSNPN, CDR2 SVGIG (reference sequence). The length of the CDR3 is 12 residues. DNA of the CDR3: TGTGCCTTGTGGGTTATCACAGATACGCAGTATTTT. This gives the protein CALWVITDTQYF.

J is TRBJ2-7 and V is TRBV5-1; the match to TRBD1 covers 9 bases. Germline-derived CDR1 and CDR2 are SGHRS and YFSETQ. The CDR3 is 14 amino acids. V lost 5 bases and J lost 5; bases outside the gene matches: 8. The CDR3 is CASRSGTGLDEQYF. CDR3 DNA sequence: TGCGCCAGCAGATCCGGGACAGGGCTAGACGAGCAGTACTTC.

A single count supports this clone. V usage is TRBV27 and J usage is TRBJ2-7; 9 nucleotides line up with TRBD1. The CDR3 runs 15 residues. Germline-derived CDR1 and CDR2 are MNHEY and SMNVEV (reference sequence). Losses at the gene ends were 6 bases for V and 2 bases for J; bases not matched to a gene: 8. The chain's CDR3 is CASRLGQGITYEQYF. The CDR3 DNA is TGTGCCAGCAGGCTCGGACAGGGGATTACCTACGAGCAGTACTTC.

V and J are TRBV11-3 and TRBJ1-2, with D tentatively TRBD1 (6 bases). The CDR3 is 16 amino acids. The V and J ends lost 1 base and 8 bases respectively, with 20 bases between them. Germline loops: CDR1 SGHNT, CDR2 YENEEA. CDR3 DNA: TGTGCCAGCAGCTTAGCGCCCCTTACAGGGTATGGGGGCTACACCTTC. As protein: CASSLAPLTGYGGYTF.

The chain couples TRBV11-3 to TRBJ2-7, with TRBD1 matching 9 bases. The junction had 8 bases not matched to a gene; V was cut back by 5 bases and J by 6 bases. The CDR3 loop spans 14 amino acids. CDR1 is SGHNT and CDR2 is YENEEA in the germline V gene. CDR3 protein: CASSNRQGDSEQYF. Written as DNA, the CDR3 is TGTGCCAGCAGCAACCGACAGGGGGACAGCGAGCAGTACTTC.

The chain is built from TRBV10-3 and TRBJ1-5; D not resolved. CDR1 and CDR2 from the germline V gene are ENHRY and SYGVKD. There are 14 residues in the CDR3. V shed 2 bases and J shed 2 bases, with 7 bases lying between them. In nucleotides, the CDR3 is TGTGCCATCAGTGAGGGGTTCGGCAATCAGCCCCAGCATTTT. It is translated as CAISEGFGNQPQHF.

The chain recombines TRBV11-3 with TRBJ2-7, with 9 bases fitting TRBD1. V dropped 3 bases and J dropped 3; count of bases not matched to a gene: 3. This CDR3 comprises 14 residues. The germline CDR1 and CDR2 sequences are SGHNT and YENEEA. CDR3 protein: CASSLRDRDYEQYF. DNA of the CDR3: TGTGCCAGCAGCTTGAGGGACAGGGACTACGAGCAGTACTTC.

The rearrangement links TRBV7-6 to TRBJ2-3, with 7 bases matching TRBD1. CDR3 size: 14 residues. Per germline, CDR1 SGHVS and CDR2 FNYEAQ. The junction had 3 bases not matched to a gene; V was cut back by 2 bases and J by 4 bases. The chain's CDR3 is CASSLSTGADTQYF. CDR3 sequence (DNA): TGTGCCAGCAGCTTAAGCACAGGGGCAGATACGCAGTATTTT.

This chain links TRBV6-5 with TRBJ1-3; D is undetermined. CDR1 is MNHEY, CDR2 SVGAGI, per germline. CDR3 length equals 12 residues. V was trimmed by 6 bases and J by 4 bases, leaving 7 bases between them. Written as DNA, the CDR3 is TGTGCCAGCAGGGATCTCGGAAACACCATATATTTT. The encoded protein is CASRDLGNTIYF.